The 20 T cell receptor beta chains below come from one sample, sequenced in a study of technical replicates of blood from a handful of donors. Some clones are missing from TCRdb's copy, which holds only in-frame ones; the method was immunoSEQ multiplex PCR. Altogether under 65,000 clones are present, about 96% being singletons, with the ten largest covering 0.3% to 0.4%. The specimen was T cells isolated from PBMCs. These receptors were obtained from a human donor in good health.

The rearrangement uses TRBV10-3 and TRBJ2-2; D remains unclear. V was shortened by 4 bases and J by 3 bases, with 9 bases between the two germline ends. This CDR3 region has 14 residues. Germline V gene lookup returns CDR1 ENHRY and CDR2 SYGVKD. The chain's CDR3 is CAISATLYTGELFF. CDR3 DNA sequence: TGTGCCATCAGTGCTACCCTATACACCGGGGAGCTGTTTTTT.

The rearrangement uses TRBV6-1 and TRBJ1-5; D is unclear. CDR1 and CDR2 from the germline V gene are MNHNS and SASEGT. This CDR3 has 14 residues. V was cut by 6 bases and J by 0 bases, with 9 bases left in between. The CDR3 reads CASRSVFSNQPQHF. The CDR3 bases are TGTGCCAGCAGGAGCGTTTTTAGCAATCAGCCCCAGCATTTT.

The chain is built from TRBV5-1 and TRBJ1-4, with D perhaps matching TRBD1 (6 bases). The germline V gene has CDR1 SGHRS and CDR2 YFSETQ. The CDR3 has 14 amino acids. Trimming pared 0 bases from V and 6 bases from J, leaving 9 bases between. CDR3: CASSLGGGDEKLFF. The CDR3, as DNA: TGCGCCAGCAGCTTGGGAGGGGGAGATGAAAAACTGTTTTTT.

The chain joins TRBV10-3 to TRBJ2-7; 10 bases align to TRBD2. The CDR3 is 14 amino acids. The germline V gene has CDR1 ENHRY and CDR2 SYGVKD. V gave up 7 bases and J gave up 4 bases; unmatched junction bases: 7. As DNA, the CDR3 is TGTGCCATCAAAAGCGGGAGGGCCGGTTACGAGCAGTACTTC. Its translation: CAIKSGRAGYEQYF.

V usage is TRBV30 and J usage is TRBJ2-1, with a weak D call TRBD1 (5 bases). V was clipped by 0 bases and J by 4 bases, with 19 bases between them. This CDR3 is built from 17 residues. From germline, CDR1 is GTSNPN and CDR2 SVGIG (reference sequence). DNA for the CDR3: TGTGCCTGGAGTGTACCTGGGGCCGCAGCCCTTTACAATGAGCAGTTCTTC. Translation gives CAWSVPGAAALYNEQFF.

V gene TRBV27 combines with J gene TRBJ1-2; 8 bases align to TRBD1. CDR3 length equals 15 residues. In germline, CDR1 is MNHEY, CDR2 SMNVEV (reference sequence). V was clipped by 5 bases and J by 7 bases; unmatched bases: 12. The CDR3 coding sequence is TGTGCCAGCAGTCAGTCCAGACAGGGGTCCTCTGGCTACACCTTC. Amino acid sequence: CASSQSRQGSSGYTF.

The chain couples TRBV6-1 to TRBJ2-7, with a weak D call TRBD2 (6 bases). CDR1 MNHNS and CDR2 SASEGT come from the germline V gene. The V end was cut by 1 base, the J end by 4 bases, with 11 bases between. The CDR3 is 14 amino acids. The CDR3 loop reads CASSEVSAGYEQYF. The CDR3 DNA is TGTGCCAGCAGTGAAGTTAGTGCGGGGTACGAGCAGTACTTC.

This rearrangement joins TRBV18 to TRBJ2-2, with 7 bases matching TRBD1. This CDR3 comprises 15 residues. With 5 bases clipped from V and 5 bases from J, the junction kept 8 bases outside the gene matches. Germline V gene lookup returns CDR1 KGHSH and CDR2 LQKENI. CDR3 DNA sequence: TGTGCCAGCTCAGCTAAGACAGGGCGGACCGGGGAGCTGTTTTTT. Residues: CASSAKTGRTGELFF.

The CDR3 DNA follows: TGTGCCATCAGTGAATGGGGGCCAGGAAACACCATATATTTT. Its protein product is CAISEWGPGNTIYF. The V and J genes are TRBV10-3 and TRBJ1-3; a possible D gene is TRBD1 (6 bases). This CDR3 has 14 amino acids. Germline CDR1 is ENHRY and CDR2 is SYGVKD. Trimming took 3 bases from V and 4 from J, leaving 10 bases between them.

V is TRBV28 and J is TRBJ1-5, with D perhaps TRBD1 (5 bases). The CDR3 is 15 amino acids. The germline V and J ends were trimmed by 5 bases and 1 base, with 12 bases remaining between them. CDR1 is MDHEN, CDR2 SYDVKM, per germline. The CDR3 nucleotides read TGTGCCAGCAGTCTAGACAGCGGGAGCAATCAGCCCCAGCATTTT. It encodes CASSLDSGSNQPQHF.

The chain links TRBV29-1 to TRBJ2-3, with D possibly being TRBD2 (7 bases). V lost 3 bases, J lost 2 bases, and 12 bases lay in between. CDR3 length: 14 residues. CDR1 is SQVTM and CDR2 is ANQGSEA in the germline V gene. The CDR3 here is CSVDGGAPTDTQYF. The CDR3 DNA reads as TGCAGCGTTGATGGGGGGGCCCCCACAGATACGCAGTATTTT.

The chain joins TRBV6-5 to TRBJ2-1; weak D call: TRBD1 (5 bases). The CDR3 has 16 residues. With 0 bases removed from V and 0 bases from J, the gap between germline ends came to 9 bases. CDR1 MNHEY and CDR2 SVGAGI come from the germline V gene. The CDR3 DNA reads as TGTGCCAGCAGTTACTCGAAGCAGGGCTCCTACAATGAGCAGTTCTTC. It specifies CASSYSKQGSYNEQFF.

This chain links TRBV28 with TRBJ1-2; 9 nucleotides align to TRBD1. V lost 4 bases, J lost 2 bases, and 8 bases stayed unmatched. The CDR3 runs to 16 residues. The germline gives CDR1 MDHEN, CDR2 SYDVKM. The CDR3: CASSYIVQGANYGYTF. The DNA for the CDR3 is TGTGCCAGCAGTTATATCGTACAGGGGGCGAACTATGGCTACACCTTC.

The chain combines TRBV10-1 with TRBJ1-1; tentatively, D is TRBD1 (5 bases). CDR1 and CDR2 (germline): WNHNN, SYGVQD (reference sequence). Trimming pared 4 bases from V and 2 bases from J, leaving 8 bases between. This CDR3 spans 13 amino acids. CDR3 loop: CASSGGPNTEAFF. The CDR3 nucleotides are TGCGCCAGCAGTGGGGGCCCTAACACTGAAGCTTTCTTT.

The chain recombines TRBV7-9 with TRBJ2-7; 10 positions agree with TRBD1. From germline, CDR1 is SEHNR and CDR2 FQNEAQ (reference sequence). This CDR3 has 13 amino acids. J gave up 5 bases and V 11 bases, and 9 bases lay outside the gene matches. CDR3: CALARDRGHEQYF. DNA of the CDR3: TGTGCCTTAGCCCGGGACAGGGGACACGAGCAGTACTTC.

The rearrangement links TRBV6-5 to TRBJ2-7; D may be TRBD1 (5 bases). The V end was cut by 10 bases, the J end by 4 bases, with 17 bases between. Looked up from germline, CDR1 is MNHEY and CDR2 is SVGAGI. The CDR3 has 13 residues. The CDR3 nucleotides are TGTGCCACCGGCGGAAGGGGATTGTACGAGCAGTACTTC. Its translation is CATGGRGLYEQYF.

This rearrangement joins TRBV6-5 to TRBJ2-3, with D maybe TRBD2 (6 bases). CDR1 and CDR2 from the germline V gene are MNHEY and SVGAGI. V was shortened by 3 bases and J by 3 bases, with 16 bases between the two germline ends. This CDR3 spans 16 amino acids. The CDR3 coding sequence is TGTGCCAGCAGTTATCCCCGGGACGGGACTACAGATACGCAGTATTTT. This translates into CASSYPRDGTTDTQYF.

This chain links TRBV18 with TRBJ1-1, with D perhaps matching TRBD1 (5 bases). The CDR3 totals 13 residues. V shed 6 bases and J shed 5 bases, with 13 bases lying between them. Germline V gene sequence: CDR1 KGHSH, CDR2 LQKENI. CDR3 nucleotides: TGTGCCAGCTCCCCTCAGGGAGGAACTGAAGCTTTCTTT. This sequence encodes CASSPQGGTEAFF.

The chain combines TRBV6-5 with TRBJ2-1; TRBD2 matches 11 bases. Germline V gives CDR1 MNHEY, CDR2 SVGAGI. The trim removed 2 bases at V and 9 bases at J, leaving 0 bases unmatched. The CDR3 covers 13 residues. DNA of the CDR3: TGTGCCAGCAGTTACGGGACTAGCGGTGAGCAGTTCTTC. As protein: CASSYGTSGEQFF.

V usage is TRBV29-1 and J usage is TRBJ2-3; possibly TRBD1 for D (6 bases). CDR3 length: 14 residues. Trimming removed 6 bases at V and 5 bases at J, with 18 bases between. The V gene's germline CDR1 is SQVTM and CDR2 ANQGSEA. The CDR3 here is CSVTGTLTQDTQYF. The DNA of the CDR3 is TGCAGCGTGACCGGGACACTTACCCAAGATACGCAGTATTTT.